Listed here are 5 T cell receptor beta chains from one sample, sequenced in a study of CD8+ T cells in alopecia areata. Following RNA extraction, reverse transcription yielded cDNA that acted as the sequencing template. TCRdb's table, derived via immunoSEQ multiplex PCR, lists solely in-frame clones and lacks some. Of roughly 150,000 clones detected, 50% to 65% appear once; the ten largest clones hold 19%. Source: CD8+ T cells sorted from blood, taken at week 0. The receptors derive from a human donor with alopecia areata.

The V gene is TRBV27, the J gene TRBJ2-5, with unresolved D. CDR3 length: 13 amino acids. Trimming left V 3 bases short and J 5 bases short, with 10 bases between. In germline, CDR1 is MNHEY, CDR2 SMNVEV (reference sequence). The CDR3, as DNA: TGTGCCAGCAGTTTTTTCATTGGGGAGACCCAGTACTTC. Protein sequence: CASSFFIGETQYF.

In DNA, the CDR3 is TGCAGCGTTGAAGGGCCCTCGAGCGGGGGGATCCTAGATACGCAGTATTTT. Amino acid sequence: CSVEGPSSGGILDTQYF. This rearrangement joins TRBV29-1 to TRBJ2-3; 9 positions agree with TRBD2. Germline CDR1 reads SQVTM; CDR2 reads ANQGSEA. The CDR3 totals 17 residues. Germline trimming cut 1 base from V and 5 bases from J; bases unmatched to any gene: 13.

The sample holds a few counts of this clone. The chain employs TRBV7-8 and TRBJ2-7; D might be TRBD1 (6 bases). The CDR3 is made up of 13 amino acids. Germline V CDR1 and CDR2: SGHVS, FQNEAQ. V was cut by 5 bases and J by 3 bases, with 11 bases left in between. CDR3 sequence: CASSQTGRYEQYF. The CDR3 coding sequence is TGTGCCAGCAGCCAAACAGGGCGCTACGAGCAGTACTTC. Looking up the rest from reference TRBV7-8 and TRBJ2-7 gives the full variable domain: GAGVSQSPRYKVAKRGQDVALRCDPISGHVSLFWYQQALGQGPEFLTYFQNEAQLDKSGLPSDRFFAERPEGSVSTLKIQRTQQEDSAVYLCASSQTGRYEQYFGPGTRLTVT.

J is TRBJ1-1 and V is TRBV5-6; D might be TRBD1 (5 bases). Germline-derived CDR1 and CDR2 are SGHDT and YYEEEE. The CDR3 runs to 13 residues. The V end was cut by 1 base, the J end by 3 bases, with 7 bases between. The DNA of the CDR3 is TGTGCCAGCAGCTTGACAGGCGACACTGAAGCTTTCTTT. Translated: CASSLTGDTEAFF.

The rearrangement joins TRBV13 to TRBJ1-1; 9 positions agree with TRBD1. The CDR3 loop spans 15 amino acids. Per the germline V gene, CDR1 is PRHDT and CDR2 is FYEKMQ (reference sequence). After removal of 0 bases from V and 6 bases from J, the junction contained 5 bases not matched to a gene. CDR3 protein: CASSLGDRGYSEAFF. CDR3 nucleotide sequence: TGTGCCAGCAGCTTAGGTGACAGGGGGTATTCTGAAGCTTTCTTT.